These 13 T cell receptor beta chains originate from one sample sequenced in a study of naive and memory T cell subsets. Study-level points and caveats: Naive repertoires, especially CD8, held a few larger clonotypes, possibly memory cells re-expressing CD45RA.

Two oligonucleotides, mixed equimolar, formed the beta constant-region primer covering TRBC1 and TRBC2. Nested alpha and beta constant-region primers with the SP2 primer drove four PCR rounds on ligated cDNA. In TCRdb, the UMI-ligation and nested PCR reads were re-called with MiXCR into one record per CDR3 protein. Of roughly 99,000 distinct CDR3 sequences in the sample, about 11% are singletons; the top ten hold approximately 0.14%. These receptors have no known antigen. The sequencing input was naive CD4+ T cells from blood. Every receptor here comes from a human donor in good health.

This clonotype was detected only a few times. CDR3 sequence (DNA): TGTGCCAGCAGTCAGGGGGGGTATCAGCCCCAGCATTTT. Residues: CASSQGGYQPQHF. The chain carries TRBV12-3 or TRBV12-4 and TRBJ1-5, with 7 bases that match TRBD1. The junction had 3 bases not matched to a gene; V was cut back by 5 bases and J by 5 bases. This CDR3 is 13 amino acids long.

This chain links TRBV12-3 or TRBV12-4 with TRBJ1-4, with D tentatively TRBD1 (5 bases). This CDR3 has 14 residues. Deletions cut 5 bases from V and 3 bases from J, with 10 bases between. CDR3 amino acids: CASSPGVSNEKLFF. In DNA form, the CDR3 reads TGTGCCAGCAGTCCGGGGGTTTCTAATGAAAAACTGTTTTTT.

Many counts were recorded for this clonotype. V usage is TRBV29-1 and J usage is TRBJ2-7; the D gene is possibly TRBD2 (5 bases). CDR1 is SQVTM, CDR2 ANQGSEA, per germline. This CDR3 region has 10 residues. The V end was cut by 7 bases, the J end by 7 bases, with 11 bases between. CDR3 bases: TGCAGCGCCGGAGGATCGGAGCAGTACTTC. Its protein is CSAGGSEQYF.

This clonotype was seen repeatedly, ten times or more. V usage is TRBV7-9 and J usage is TRBJ1-5; D is uncertain. Germline CDR1 and CDR2: SEHNR and FQNEAQ (reference sequence). The CDR3 covers 16 residues. The ends were cut back, 3 bases at V and 2 bases at J, with 14 bases in the middle. CDR3 in DNA: TGTGCCAGCAGCTTTGACCCCGGAGGTGGCAATCAGCCCCAGCATTTT. It yields the protein CASSFDPGGGNQPQHF.

This clonotype came up a few times. The chain combines TRBV7-9 with TRBJ1-5, with D possibly being TRBD1 (5 bases). Germline values: CDR1 SEHNR, CDR2 FQNEAQ (reference sequence). This CDR3 has 14 residues. V was pared by 5 bases and J by 4 bases, with 12 bases between. The CDR3 spells CASSPGHLNQPQHF. The DNA of the CDR3 is TGTGCCAGCAGCCCTGGACACCTTAATCAGCCCCAGCATTTT.

This sequence joins TRBV5-1 and TRBJ1-5; D perhaps matches TRBD1 (6 bases). The V gene lost 1 base and the J gene lost 5 bases, with 10 bases spanning the gap. The germline V gene encodes CDR1 SGHRS and CDR2 YFSETQ. The CDR3 covers 14 residues. Here the CDR3 DNA reads TGCGCCAGCAGCTTGTCAGGGGCGCATCAGCCCCAGCATTTT. This sequence encodes CASSLSGAHQPQHF.

This clonotype was seen more than once but under ten times. This chain joins TRBV15 and TRBJ2-7; no definite D call. V was cut by 0 bases and J by 4 bases, with 10 bases left in between. CDR3 size: 14 residues. Germline loops: CDR1 LNHNV, CDR2 YYDKDF (reference sequence). Written as DNA, the CDR3 is TGTGCCACCAGCAGAGATCCGTACGGGTACGAGCAGTACTTC. This sequence encodes CATSRDPYGYEQYF.

The chain uses TRBV30 and TRBJ2-7; no reliable D call. The germline V gene has CDR1 GTSNPN and CDR2 SVGIG (reference sequence). CDR3 length equals 11 residues. V lost 2 bases to trimming and J lost 4 bases, with 6 bases between them. The CDR3 sequence is CAWSTVYEQYF. The CDR3 DNA reads TGTGCCTGGAGTACCGTATACGAGCAGTACTTC.

The V call is TRBV30, the J call TRBJ2-1; 10 bases are a match to TRBD2. The germline V gene encodes CDR1 GTSNPN and CDR2 SVGIG (reference sequence). The CDR3 contains 18 residues. V lost 0 bases to trimming and J lost 4 bases; unmatched junction nucleotides: 12. As DNA, the CDR3 is TGTGCCTGGAGTGTCGGAACCAGACTAGCGGGTTCTTACAATGAGCAGTTCTTC. Residues: CAWSVGTRLAGSYNEQFF.

There are many counts of this clonotype. The chain combines TRBV7-2 with TRBJ1-3; D not resolved. Germline CDR1 reads SGHTA; CDR2 reads FQGNSA. There are 12 residues in the CDR3. Between the trimmed V and J ends, which lost 3 bases and 4 bases, there was a span of 4 bases. The CDR3 region is CASSFVGNTIYF. Here the CDR3 DNA reads TGTGCCAGCAGCTTTGTCGGAAACACCATATATTTT.

This clonotype was counted ten times or more. V and J are TRBV29-1 and TRBJ2-3; D may be TRBD2 (5 bases). The germline V gene encodes CDR1 SQVTM and CDR2 ANQGSEA. The V and J ends lost 4 bases and 4 bases respectively, with 15 bases between them. There are 14 residues in the CDR3. The CDR3 spells CSVGRVLIADTQYF. CDR3 DNA sequence: TGCAGCGTTGGGCGGGTCCTCATCGCAGATACGCAGTATTTT.

This clonotype was counted many times. The chain couples TRBV20-1 to TRBJ1-1, with TRBD1 as a possible D gene (5 bases). Germline CDR1 reads DFQATT; CDR2 reads SNEGSKA (reference sequence). CDR3 length equals 14 residues. With 2 bases removed from V and 5 bases from J, the gap between germline ends came to 15 bases. The CDR3 DNA reads as TGCAGTGCTAGACACCGCCGGGACGGGACTGAAGCTTTCTTT. It encodes CSARHRRDGTEAFF.

In this sample, this clonotype turned up a few times. The gene calls are TRBV12-3 or TRBV12-4 and TRBJ2-3, with 9 bases matching TRBD2. The CDR3 contains 21 residues. Losses at the gene ends were 5 bases for V and 1 base for J; bases not matched to a gene: 22. The CDR3 region has the DNA TGTGCCAGCAGTCCTGGGGGAGTAGCGGGAGTTCAGGGGAGTGGCACAGATACGCAGTATTTT. Encoded protein: CASSPGGVAGVQGSGTDTQYF.